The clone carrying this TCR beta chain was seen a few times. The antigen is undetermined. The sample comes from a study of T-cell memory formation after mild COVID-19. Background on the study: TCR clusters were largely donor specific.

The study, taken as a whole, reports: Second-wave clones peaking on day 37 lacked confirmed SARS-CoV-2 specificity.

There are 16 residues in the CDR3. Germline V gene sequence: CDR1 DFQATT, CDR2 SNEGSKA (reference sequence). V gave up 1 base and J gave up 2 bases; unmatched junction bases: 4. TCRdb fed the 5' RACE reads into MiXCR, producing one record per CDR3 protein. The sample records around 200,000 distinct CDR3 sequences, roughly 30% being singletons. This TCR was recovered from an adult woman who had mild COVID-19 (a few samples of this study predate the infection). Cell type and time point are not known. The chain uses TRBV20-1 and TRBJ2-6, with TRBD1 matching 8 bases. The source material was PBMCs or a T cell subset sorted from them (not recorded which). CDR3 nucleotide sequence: TGCAGTGCTAGAGGGACAGGGACCCCTGGGGCCAACGTCCTGACTTTC. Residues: CSARGTGTPGANVLTF.